This T cell receptor (beta chain) was observed in a study of OX40 agonist ivuxolimab in advanced cancers. Study-level background: Three dose-escalation patients had partial responses: one with hepatocellular carcinoma and two with cutaneous melanoma. Findings of the study overall: On average, a greater number of expanded clones characterised CD8+ T cells relative to CD4+.

TCRdb keeps only in-frame clones here, not all; method: immunoSEQ multiplex PCR. Of approximately 70,000 clones listed, 91% were seen once; the top ten hold more than 1%. Germline V lookup: CDR1 SNHLY, CDR2 FYNNEI. The length of the CDR3 is 15 residues. V was shortened by 6 bases and J by 2 bases, with 15 bases between the two germline ends. Note on this clone: The antigen is undetermined.

This clonotype was sampled from an adult with an advanced solid tumor such as melanoma, head and neck, liver or kidney cancer. Specimen: CD4+ or CD8+ T cells sorted from blood, collected in a trial of the OX40 agonist ivuxolimab. The gene calls are TRBV2 and TRBJ2-3; maybe TRBD1 (6 bases). CDR3 sequence: CASRQRTVNTDTQYF. The CDR3 nucleotides are TGTGCCAGCAGACAAAGGACAGTTAACACAGATACGCAGTATTTT.